This T cell receptor beta chain is from a study of shared clonotypes between healthy human individuals. The germline gives CDR1 KGHSH, CDR2 LQKENI. The CDR3 is 13 residues long. Trimming cost V 4 bases and J 7 bases, with 8 bases left between them. Clones were sequenced by immunoSEQ multiplex PCR, and TCRdb holds only the in-frame ones, with some missing. The table has roughly 96,000 clones, over 40% seen once. J is TRBJ1-6 and V is TRBV18; no clear D. The sequenced sample was PBMCs. The clonotype comes from a middle-aged woman in good health. Some clones in this sample may be carry-over from other donors' samples. This chain's CDR3 is CASSLGPNSPLHF. In nucleotides, the CDR3 is TGTGCCAGCTCACTAGGACCCAATTCACCCCTCCACTTT.